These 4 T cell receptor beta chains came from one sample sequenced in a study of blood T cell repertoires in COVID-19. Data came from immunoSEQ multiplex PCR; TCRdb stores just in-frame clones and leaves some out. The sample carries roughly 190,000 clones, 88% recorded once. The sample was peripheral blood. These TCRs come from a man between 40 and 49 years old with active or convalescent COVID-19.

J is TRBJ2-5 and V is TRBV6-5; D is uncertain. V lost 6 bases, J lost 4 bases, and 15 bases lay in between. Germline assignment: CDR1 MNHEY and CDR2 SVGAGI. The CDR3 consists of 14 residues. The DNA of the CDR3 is TGTGCCAGCAGCTCGACGGGTACGGGAGAGACCCAGTACTTC. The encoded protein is CASSSTGTGETQYF.

The CDR3 DNA sequence: TGTGCCAGCAGTTTACGACAGGTTAATGGCTACACCTTC. This encodes CASSLRQVNGYTF. The genes are TRBV28 and TRBJ1-2; possibly TRBD1 for D (6 bases). The CDR3 has 13 residues. CDR1 is MDHEN, CDR2 SYDVKM, per germline. Trimming took off 2 bases at V and 6 bases at J, with 10 bases between the two ends.

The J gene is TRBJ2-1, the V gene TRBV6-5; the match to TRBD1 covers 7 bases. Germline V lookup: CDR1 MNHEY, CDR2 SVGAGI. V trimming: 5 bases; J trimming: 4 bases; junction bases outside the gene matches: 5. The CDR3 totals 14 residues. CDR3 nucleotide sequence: TGTGCCAGCAGTAGGACAGGAGATTACAATGAGCAGTTCTTC. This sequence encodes CASSRTGDYNEQFF.

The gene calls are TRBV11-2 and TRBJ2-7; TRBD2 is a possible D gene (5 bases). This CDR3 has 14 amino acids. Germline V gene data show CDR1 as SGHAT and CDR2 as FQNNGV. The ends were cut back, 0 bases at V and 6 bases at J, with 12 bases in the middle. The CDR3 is CASSLDVAGPEQYF. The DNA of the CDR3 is TGTGCCAGCAGCTTAGATGTCGCGGGTCCCGAGCAGTACTTC.